The next 20 T cell receptor beta chains were all read from a single sample in a study of T cells in localized non-small cell lung cancer. Assay: immunoSEQ multiplex PCR; the TCRdb copy retains only in-frame clones and omits some. In the table there are 40,000 or so clones, 70% to 80% of which are singletons. The source was PBMCs, collected before any cancer treatment. The receptor set was obtained from a woman between 35 and 70 years old with stage II squamous cell lung carcinoma.

V usage is TRBV6-1 and J usage is TRBJ1-1; D is undetermined. Trimming took 6 bases from V and 4 from J, leaving 15 bases between them. The CDR3 is 14 amino acids. CDR1 and CDR2 from the germline V gene are MNHNS and SASEGT. CDR3 DNA sequence: TGTGCCAGCAGCCTACAGCCTCTGGGCACTGAAGCTTTCTTT. Its protein is CASSLQPLGTEAFF.

V and J are TRBV6-5 and TRBJ2-5; D gene unclear. This CDR3 is 15 amino acids long. Trimming stripped 0 bases from V and 3 bases from J, with 11 bases between. Per germline, CDR1 MNHEY and CDR2 SVGAGI. CDR3 DNA: TGTGCCAGCAGTTACTCGAACGGGCTCAAAGAGACCCAGTACTTC. Its protein is CASSYSNGLKETQYF.

The gene calls are TRBV5-6 and TRBJ1-2; unclear D gene. CDR3 length: 15 amino acids. Deletions cut 0 bases from V and 6 bases from J, with 15 bases between. Germline values: CDR1 SGHDT, CDR2 YYEEEE. DNA of the CDR3: TGTGCCAGCAGCTTGGTGTCGGGATTCACAGATGGCTACACCTTC. Its protein is CASSLVSGFTDGYTF. Using reference TRBV5-6 and TRBJ1-2 for the parts outside the CDR3, the full variable domain is DAGVTQSPTHLIKTRGQQVTLRCSPKSGHDTVSWYQQALGQGPQFIFQYYEEEERQRGNFPDRFSGHQFPNYSSELNVNALLLGDSALYLCASSLVSGFTDGYTFGSGTRLTVV.

The V gene is TRBV5-5, the J gene TRBJ2-1; the match to TRBD2 covers 9 bases. The V and J ends lost 4 bases and 8 bases, in that order; junction bases with no gene match: 16. The CDR3 totals 17 residues. Germline V gives CDR1 SGHKS, CDR2 YYEKEE (reference sequence). The CDR3 nucleotides read TGTGCCAGCAGCCCCCTCGTGGGCGGGGGGGCCGGGGATGAGCAGTTCTTC. This translates into CASSPLVGGGAGDEQFF.

V is TRBV27 and J is TRBJ1-4, with 7 nucleotides matching TRBD1. The CDR3 runs 13 residues. V lost 9 bases and J lost 6; bases outside the gene matches: 7. Looked up from germline, CDR1 is MNHEY and CDR2 is SMNVEV (reference sequence). The CDR3 nucleotides read TGTGCCAGACCCGACAGGGATGATGAAAAACTGTTTTTT. It specifies CARPDRDDEKLFF.

This clone was seen ten or more times. V and J are TRBV29-1 and TRBJ2-1; no clear D gene. The V gene lost 6 bases and the J gene lost 0 bases, with 18 bases spanning the gap. CDR1 is SQVTM and CDR2 is ANQGSEA in the germline V gene. The CDR3 totals 16 residues. For the CDR3, the DNA is TGCAGCGTCCGAACCGAGACCGAACTCTCCTACAATGAGCAGTTCTTC. It is translated as CSVRTETELSYNEQFF.

The V gene is TRBV7-6, the J gene TRBJ2-2, with D perhaps matching TRBD1 or TRBD2 (5 bases each). V was pared by 6 bases and J by 2 bases, with 13 bases between. Germline CDR1 and CDR2: SGHVS and FNYEAQ. The CDR3 loop spans 15 amino acids. CDR3 residues: CASRPGTSNTGELFF. CDR3 bases: TGTGCCAGCAGGCCCGGGACCTCTAACACCGGGGAGCTGTTTTTT.

The chain is built from TRBV5-1 and TRBJ2-3; D call uncertain. This CDR3 region has 14 residues. V was trimmed by 4 bases and J by 10 bases, leaving 19 bases between them. Germline loops: CDR1 SGHRS, CDR2 YFSETQ. Here the CDR3 DNA reads TGCGCCAGCAGCGCCCAAACAGCCGCCGCTGCGCAGTATTTT. Amino acid sequence: CASSAQTAAAAQYF.

This clone has more than one count but fewer than ten. The chain recombines TRBV19 with TRBJ2-6; D ambiguous. The CDR3 runs 16 residues. V lost 3 bases to trimming and J lost 0 bases, with 9 bases between them. Per the germline V gene, CDR1 is LNHDA and CDR2 is SQIVND (reference sequence). CDR3 DNA sequence: TGTGCCAGTAGTATCCTTCTAATCTCTGGGGCCAACGTCCTGACTTTC. Residues: CASSILLISGANVLTF.

The sample holds a few counts of this clone. The chain carries TRBV5-1 and TRBJ1-1, with D perhaps TRBD1 (6 bases). Looked up from germline, CDR1 is SGHRS and CDR2 is YFSETQ. Trimming took 0 bases from V and 4 from J, leaving 10 bases between them. The CDR3 is 14 residues long. CDR3 residues: CASSLEGGLTEAFF. For the CDR3, the DNA is TGCGCCAGCAGCTTGGAGGGGGGGCTCACTGAAGCTTTCTTT.

This chain joins TRBV18 and TRBJ2-5; 7 nucleotides line up with TRBD1. The J segment lost 5 bases and the V segment lost 9 bases, leaving 15 bases of the junction unmatched. Germline V gene sequence: CDR1 KGHSH, CDR2 LQKENI. This CDR3 has 15 residues. The CDR3 DNA sequence: TGTGCCAGTTCCATGAGGGGGCTAAGTCAGGAGACCCAGTACTTC. As protein: CASSMRGLSQETQYF.

The chain couples TRBV27 to TRBJ2-3; 7 bases are shared with TRBD1. CDR3 length: 13 residues. J gave up 10 bases and V 5 bases, and 9 bases lay outside the gene matches. Germline V gives CDR1 MNHEY, CDR2 SMNVEV (reference sequence). This CDR3 is CASSTSNRGSQYF. The CDR3, as DNA: TGTGCCAGCAGTACATCCAACAGGGGATCGCAGTATTTT.

The V gene is TRBV7-9, the J gene TRBJ1-2; TRBD1 might be the D (5 bases). Germline CDR1 SEHNR, CDR2 FQNEAQ (reference sequence). The CDR3 consists of 12 residues. Between the trimmed V and J ends, which lost 2 bases and 9 bases, there was a span of 10 bases. The CDR3 coding sequence is TGTGCCAGCAGCTTACCTCCAGGGAGCTACACCTTC. As protein: CASSLPPGSYTF.

The rearrangement uses TRBV7-9 and TRBJ1-4, with D possibly being TRBD1 (5 bases). The germline CDR1 and CDR2 sequences are SEHNR and FQNEAQ (reference sequence). V lost 4 bases, J lost 8 bases, and 17 bases lay in between. There are 15 residues in the CDR3. The CDR3 region has the DNA TGTGCCAGCAGCTCCTCCGGGACCCGAGGGGAAAAACTGTTTTTT. Its translation is CASSSSGTRGEKLFF.

CDR3 sequence reads: CASSLVGVSGNTEAFF. CDR3 nucleotides: TGTGCCAGCAGTTTGGTGGGGGTCTCTGGGAACACTGAAGCTTTCTTT. The J gene is TRBJ1-1, the V gene TRBV28, with TRBD1 as a possible D gene (5 bases). Trimming removed 3 bases at V and 1 base at J, with 15 bases between. Germline V lookup: CDR1 MDHEN, CDR2 SYDVKM. The CDR3 runs 16 residues. The variable domain in full, completed from reference TRBV28 and TRBJ1-1, reads DVKVTQSSRYLVKRTGEKVFLECVQDMDHENMFWYRQDPGLGLRLIYFSYDVKMKEKGDIPEGYSVSREKKERFSLILESASTNQTSMYLCASSLVGVSGNTEAFFGQGTRLTVV.

This rearrangement joins TRBV7-9 to TRBJ2-3; D possibly uses TRBD1 or TRBD2 (6 bases each). Germline V CDR1 and CDR2: SEHNR, FQNEAQ (reference sequence). The V and J ends lost 7 bases and 3 bases respectively, with 14 bases between them. This CDR3 contains 14 residues. As DNA, the CDR3 is TGTGCCAGCATAAGGGGGGAAGAAACAGATACGCAGTATTTT. Translation: CASIRGEETDTQYF.

This clone was detected a few times. The rearrangement links TRBV7-9 to TRBJ2-7; the match to TRBD1 covers 7 bases. The CDR3 is made up of 15 amino acids. Germline lookup yields CDR1 SEHNR and CDR2 FQNEAQ (reference sequence). J gave up 1 base and V 2 bases, and 5 bases lay outside the gene matches. The DNA for the CDR3 is TGTGCCAGCAGCTTAACAGGGGCTGGGTCCTACGAGCAGTACTTC. Protein sequence: CASSLTGAGSYEQYF.

V is TRBV19 and J is TRBJ2-2; 8 positions match TRBD2. CDR1 and CDR2 (germline): LNHDA, SQIVND (reference sequence). V lost 6 bases and J lost 4; bases outside the gene matches: 10. The CDR3 is made up of 16 amino acids. CDR3 protein: CASRKLADLPTGELFF. The CDR3 DNA reads TGTGCCAGTAGGAAACTAGCGGACCTACCCACCGGGGAGCTGTTTTTT.

The V call is TRBV7-6, the J call TRBJ2-1; 9 nucleotides line up with TRBD2. The CDR3 sequence is 15 residues long. The germline gives CDR1 SGHVS, CDR2 FNYEAQ. Unmatched junction bases numbered 3, after V lost 1 base and J lost 5 bases. CDR3 coding DNA: TGTGCCAGCAGCTTAGATGGCGGGAGGGACAATGAGCAGTTCTTC. Its translation is CASSLDGGRDNEQFF. The full variable domain, its missing parts supplied by reference TRBV7-6 and TRBJ2-1, is GAGVSQSPRYKVTKRGQDVALRCDPISGHVSLYWYRQALGQGPEFLTYFNYEAQQDKSGLPNDRFSAERPEGSISTLTIQRTEQRDSAMYRCASSLDGGRDNEQFFGPGTRLTVL.

The sample holds a few counts of this clone. V gene TRBV21-1 combines with J gene TRBJ2-7. TRBV21-1 is deemed a pseudogene. This CDR3 has 12 amino acids. The CDR3 DNA is TGTGACAGGGTTCCGAGCTCCTACGAGCAGTACGTC. Translation: CDRVPSSYEQYV.